This TCR beta chain was sequenced in a study of blood T cell repertoires in COVID-19 (dated by TCRdb to the early 2020s). Some background on the complete study: The collaborator samples originated in the United States, Italy and Spain and spanned the acute and convalescent phases of COVID-19. The prospective study material was composed of cDNA or gDNA derived from T cells, B-cell-depleted T cells, or PBMCs. Subjects who had been exposed to COVID-19, were actively infected with it, or had recovered from it provided the deeply sampled blood TCRbeta repertoires that made up the dataset. The repertoires were made available in a free public database intended to serve as a resource for research on the immune response to SARS-CoV-2. Samples were obtained from the ongoing ImmuneRACE study (first 160 participants) and from 1,254 subjects provided by 6 global collaborators. A de-identified subject ID, COVID-19 status, age in years and sex were almost always included in the sample metadata. Where HLA class I and class II types were available, the types were taken from metadata supplied by the sample provider, not from assay-based typing. General study outcomes and caveats: How much clinical and demographic metadata was included differed by source and by participant, and the metadata was provided uncurated.

As for this clone: The target of this receptor is not known. One base away there is no much larger clone; base qualities are not given. Other nucleotide sequences in the sample specify the same CDR3.

The collaborating institutions used their own protocols to collect whole blood in K2EDTA tubes. Collaborator samples were shipped for TCRbeta analysis as frozen whole blood, isolated PBMCs, or DNA extracted from either sample type. The immunoSEQ Assay, a bias-controlled multiplex PCR, was used to amplify TCRbeta CDR3 regions from genomic DNA. The original methods were these. Nucleated cell counts per sample were estimated from amplification of reference gene primers within the assay. To quantify the absolute abundance of each unique TCRbeta CDR3 rearrangement, sequence reads were collapsed and filtered. For each sample, productive Simpson clonality was calculated as the square root of Simpson's diversity index across productive rearrangements. Here the immuneACCESS table is served through TCRdb, limited to in-frame sequences with V and J called. Missing clones are a known gap in these copies; in checked studies unresolved V genes cover under half, and the rest lacks a known reason. The DNA was the basis for D and trimming; V, J and clone size are from that table. Within this sample are fewer than 200,000 clones, with 84% of them counted one time only. Roughly 7.1% of the sample lies in the top ten.

Via the germline V gene (reference sequence), CDR1 is LNHDA and CDR2 SQIVND. The germline V end is reduced by 4 bases and the J end by 3 bases; junction bases left unmatched: 3. CDR3 length: 15 amino acids, cysteine to phenylalanine. Here the CDR3 DNA is all that survives: 45 bases in frame from base 1. The receptor was derived from a human donor in a cohort sampled during active COVID-19. The chain was built from TRBV19 and TRBJ1-5, with 10 junctional bases fitting TRBD1. Sequencing used peripheral blood. The CDR3 sequence is CASSTDRGLNQPQHF. At the DNA level, the sequence is TGTGCCAGTAGTACAGACAGGGGGCTCAATCAGCCCCAGCATTTT. Beyond the CDR3, the reference TRBV19 and TRBJ1-5 genes provide the residues; the full variable domain reads: DGGITQSPKYLFRKEGQNVTLSCEQNLNHDAMYWYRQDPGQGLRLIYYSQIVNDFQKGDIAEGYSVSREKKESFPLTVTSAQKNPTAFYLCASSTDRGLNQPQHFGDGTRLSIL.